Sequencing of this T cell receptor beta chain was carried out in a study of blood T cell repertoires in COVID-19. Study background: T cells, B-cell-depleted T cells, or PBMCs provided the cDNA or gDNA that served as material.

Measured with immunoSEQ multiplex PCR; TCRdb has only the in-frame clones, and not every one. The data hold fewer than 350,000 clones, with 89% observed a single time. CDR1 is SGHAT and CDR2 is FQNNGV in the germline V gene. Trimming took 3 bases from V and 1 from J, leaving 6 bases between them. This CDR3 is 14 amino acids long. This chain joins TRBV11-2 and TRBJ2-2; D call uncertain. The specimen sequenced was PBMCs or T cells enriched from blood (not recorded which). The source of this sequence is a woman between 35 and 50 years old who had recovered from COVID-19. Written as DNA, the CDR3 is TGTGCCAGCAGCTTCGTGTTGAACACCGGGGAGCTGTTTTTT. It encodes CASSFVLNTGELFF.